This T cell receptor beta chain is from a study of T cells of healthy individuals. Each CDR3 protein is one row after TCRdb ran MiXCR on the 5' RACE reads. The sample contains about 63,000 distinct CDR3 sequences, 16% of which appear only once. This CDR3 has 15 amino acids. In germline, CDR1 is SEHNR, CDR2 FQNEAQ (reference sequence). V gave up 1 base and J gave up 3 bases, with 10 bases separating them. The origin of this receptor is a human donor in good health. The chain uses TRBV7-9 and TRBJ2-1, with D uncertain. The CDR3 here is CASSLGGQLYNEQFF. In DNA, the CDR3 is TGTGCCAGCAGCTTAGGAGGTCAGCTCTACAATGAGCAGTTCTTC.